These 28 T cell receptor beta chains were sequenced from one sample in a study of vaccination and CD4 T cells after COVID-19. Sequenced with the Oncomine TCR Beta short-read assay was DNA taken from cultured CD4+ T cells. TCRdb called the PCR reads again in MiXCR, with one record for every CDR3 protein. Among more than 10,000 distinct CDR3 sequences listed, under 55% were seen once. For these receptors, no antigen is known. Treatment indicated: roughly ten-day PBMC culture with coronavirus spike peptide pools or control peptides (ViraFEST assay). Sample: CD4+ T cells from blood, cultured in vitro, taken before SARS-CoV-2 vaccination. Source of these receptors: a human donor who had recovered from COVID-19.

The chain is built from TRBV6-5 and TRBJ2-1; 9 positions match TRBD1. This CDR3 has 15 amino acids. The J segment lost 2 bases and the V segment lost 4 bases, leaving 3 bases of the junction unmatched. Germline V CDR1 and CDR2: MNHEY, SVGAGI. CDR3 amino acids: CASSSGQGPYNEQFF. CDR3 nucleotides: TGTGCCAGCAGTTCGGGACAGGGCCCCTACAATGAGCAGTTCTTC.

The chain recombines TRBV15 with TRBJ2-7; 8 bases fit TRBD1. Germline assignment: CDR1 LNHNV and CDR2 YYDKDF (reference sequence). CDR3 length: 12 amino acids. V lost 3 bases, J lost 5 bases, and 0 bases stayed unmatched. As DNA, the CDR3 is TGTGCCACCAGCAGGACAGGGGACGAGCAGTACTTC. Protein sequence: CATSRTGDEQYF.

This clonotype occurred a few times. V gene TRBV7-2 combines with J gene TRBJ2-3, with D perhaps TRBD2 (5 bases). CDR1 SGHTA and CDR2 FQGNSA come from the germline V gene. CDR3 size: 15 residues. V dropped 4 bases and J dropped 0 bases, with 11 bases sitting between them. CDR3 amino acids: CASSSRTPSTDTQYF. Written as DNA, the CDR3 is TGTGCCAGCAGCTCAAGGACTCCTAGCACAGATACGCAGTATTTT.

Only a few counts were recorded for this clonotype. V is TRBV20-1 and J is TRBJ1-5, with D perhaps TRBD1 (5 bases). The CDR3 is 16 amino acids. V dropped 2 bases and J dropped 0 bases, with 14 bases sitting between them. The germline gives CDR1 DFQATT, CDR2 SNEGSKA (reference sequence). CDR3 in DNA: TGCAGTGCTAGAACGGGGCAGCCCCTTAGCAATCAGCCCCAGCATTTT. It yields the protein CSARTGQPLSNQPQHF.

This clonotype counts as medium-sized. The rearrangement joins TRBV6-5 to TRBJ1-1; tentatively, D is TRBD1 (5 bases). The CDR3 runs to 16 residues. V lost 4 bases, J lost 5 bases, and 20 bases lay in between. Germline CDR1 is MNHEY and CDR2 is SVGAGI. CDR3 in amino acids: CASSSLSGRAVTEAFF. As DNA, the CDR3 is TGTGCCAGCAGTTCTCTGTCGGGCAGGGCCGTTACTGAAGCTTTCTTT.

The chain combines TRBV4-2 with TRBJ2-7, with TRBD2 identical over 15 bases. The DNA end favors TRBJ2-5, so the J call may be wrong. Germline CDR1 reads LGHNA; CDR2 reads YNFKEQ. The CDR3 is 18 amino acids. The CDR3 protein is CASSQGGLAGGPTQTQYF. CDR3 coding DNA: TGTGCCAGCAGCCAAGGGGGACTAGCGGGGGGACCCACCCAGACCCAGTACTTC.

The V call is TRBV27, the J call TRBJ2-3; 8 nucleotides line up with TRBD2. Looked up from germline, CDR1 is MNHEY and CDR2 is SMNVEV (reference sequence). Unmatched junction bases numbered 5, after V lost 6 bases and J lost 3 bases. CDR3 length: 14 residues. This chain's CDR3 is CASRLGGGTDTQYF. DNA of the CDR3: TGTGCCAGCAGACTCGGGGGGGGGACAGATACGCAGTATTTT.

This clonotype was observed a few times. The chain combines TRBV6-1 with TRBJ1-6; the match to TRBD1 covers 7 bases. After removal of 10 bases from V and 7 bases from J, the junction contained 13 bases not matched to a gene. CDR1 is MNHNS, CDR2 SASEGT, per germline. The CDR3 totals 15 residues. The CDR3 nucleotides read TGTGCCACGCGGTCCGACAGGGCCGAAAATTCACCCCTCCACTTT. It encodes CATRSDRAENSPLHF.

The CDR3 reads CASTDRDRADYGYTF. The DNA for the CDR3 is TGTGCCAGCACCGACAGGGACAGGGCCGACTATGGCTACACCTTC. The chain employs TRBV6-1 and TRBJ1-2; the match to TRBD1 covers 9 bases. Losses at the gene ends were 7 bases for V and 3 bases for J; bases not matched to a gene: 9. The CDR3 spans 15 residues. Germline CDR1 reads MNHNS; CDR2 reads SASEGT.

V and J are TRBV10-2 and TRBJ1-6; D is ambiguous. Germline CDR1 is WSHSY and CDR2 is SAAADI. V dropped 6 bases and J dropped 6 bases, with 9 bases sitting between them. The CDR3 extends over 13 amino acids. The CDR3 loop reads CASSTGLNSPLHF. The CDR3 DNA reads TGCGCCAGCAGCACCGGGCTTAATTCACCCCTCCACTTT.

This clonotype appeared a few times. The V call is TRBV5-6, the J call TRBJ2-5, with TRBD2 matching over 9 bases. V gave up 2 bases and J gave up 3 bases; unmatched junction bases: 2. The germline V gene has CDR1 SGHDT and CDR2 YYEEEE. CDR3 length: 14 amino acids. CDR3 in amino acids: CASSFSGSKETQYF. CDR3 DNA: TGTGCCAGCAGCTTTAGCGGGAGTAAAGAGACCCAGTACTTC.

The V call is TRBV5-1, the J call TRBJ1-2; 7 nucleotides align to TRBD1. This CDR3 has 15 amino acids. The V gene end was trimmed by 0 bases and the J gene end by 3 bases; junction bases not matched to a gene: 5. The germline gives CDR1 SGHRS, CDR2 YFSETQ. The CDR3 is CASSLATGVDYGYTF. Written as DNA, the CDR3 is TGCGCCAGCAGCTTGGCAACAGGGGTGGACTATGGCTACACCTTC.

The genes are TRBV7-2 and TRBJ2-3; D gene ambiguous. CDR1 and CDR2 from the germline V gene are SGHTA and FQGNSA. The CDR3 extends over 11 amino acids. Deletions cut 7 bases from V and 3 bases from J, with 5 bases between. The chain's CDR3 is CASTETDTQYF. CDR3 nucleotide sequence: TGTGCCAGCACGGAGACAGATACGCAGTATTTT.

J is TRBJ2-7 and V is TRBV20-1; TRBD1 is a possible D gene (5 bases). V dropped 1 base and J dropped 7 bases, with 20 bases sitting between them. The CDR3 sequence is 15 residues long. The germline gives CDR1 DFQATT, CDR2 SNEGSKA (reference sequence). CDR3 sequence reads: CSARAAGRTAGEQYF. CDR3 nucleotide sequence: TGCAGTGCTAGAGCAGCAGGGCGGACCGCTGGGGAGCAGTACTTC.

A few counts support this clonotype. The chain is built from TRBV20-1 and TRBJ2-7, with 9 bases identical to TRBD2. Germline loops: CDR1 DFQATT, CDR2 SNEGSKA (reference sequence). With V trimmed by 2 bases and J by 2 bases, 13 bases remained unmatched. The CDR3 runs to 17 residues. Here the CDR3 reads CSARKSVAASGAYEQYF. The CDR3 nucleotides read TGCAGTGCTAGAAAGTCGGTAGCCGCTAGCGGGGCCTACGAGCAGTACTTC.

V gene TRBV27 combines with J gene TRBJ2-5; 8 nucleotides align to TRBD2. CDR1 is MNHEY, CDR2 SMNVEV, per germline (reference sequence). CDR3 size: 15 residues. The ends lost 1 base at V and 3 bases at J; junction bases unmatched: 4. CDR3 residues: CASSLFGGAEETQYF. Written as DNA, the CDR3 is TGTGCCAGCAGTTTATTCGGGGGGGCGGAAGAGACCCAGTACTTC.

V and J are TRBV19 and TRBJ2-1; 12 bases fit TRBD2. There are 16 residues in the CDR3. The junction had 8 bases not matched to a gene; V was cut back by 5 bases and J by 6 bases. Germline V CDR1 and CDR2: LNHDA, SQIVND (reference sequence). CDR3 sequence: CASSSRLAGASNEQFF. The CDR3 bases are TGTGCCAGTAGTTCGAGACTAGCGGGAGCCTCCAATGAGCAGTTCTTC.

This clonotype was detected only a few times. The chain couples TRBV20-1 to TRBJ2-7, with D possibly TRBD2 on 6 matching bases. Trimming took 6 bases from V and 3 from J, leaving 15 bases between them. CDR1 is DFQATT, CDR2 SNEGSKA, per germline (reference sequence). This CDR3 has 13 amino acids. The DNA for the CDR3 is TGCAGTGCCGATCGGGACTCCTTCTACGAGCAGTACTTC. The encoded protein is CSADRDSFYEQYF.

CDR3 region: CSASRVLTGAYEQYF. CDR3 in DNA: TGCAGTGCTAGTAGGGTGTTGACAGGGGCCTACGAGCAGTACTTC. The chain carries TRBV20-1 and TRBJ2-7; 8 bases align to TRBD1. This CDR3 has 15 amino acids. Germline V CDR1 and CDR2: DFQATT, SNEGSKA (reference sequence). With V trimmed by 3 bases and J by 2 bases, 9 bases remained unmatched.

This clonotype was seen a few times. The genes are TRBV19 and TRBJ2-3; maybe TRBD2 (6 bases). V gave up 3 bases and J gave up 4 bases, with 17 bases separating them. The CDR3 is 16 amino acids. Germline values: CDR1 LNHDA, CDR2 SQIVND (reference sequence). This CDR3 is CASSITGLTAPDTQYF. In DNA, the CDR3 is TGTGCCAGTAGTATCACGGGACTCACGGCGCCAGATACGCAGTATTTT.

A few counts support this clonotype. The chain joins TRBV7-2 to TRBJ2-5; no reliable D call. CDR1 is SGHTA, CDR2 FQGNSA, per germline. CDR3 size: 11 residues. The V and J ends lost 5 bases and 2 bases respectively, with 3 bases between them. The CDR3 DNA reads TGTGCCAGCAGCGATCAAGAGACCCAGTACTTC. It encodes CASSDQETQYF.

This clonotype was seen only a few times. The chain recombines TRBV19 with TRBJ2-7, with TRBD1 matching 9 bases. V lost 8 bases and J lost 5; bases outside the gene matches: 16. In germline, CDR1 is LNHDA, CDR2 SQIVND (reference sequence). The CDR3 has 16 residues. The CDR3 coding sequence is TGTGCCAGTGGCCGCCTGCCGGGACAGGGAGTCGACGAGCAGTACTTC. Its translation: CASGRLPGQGVDEQYF. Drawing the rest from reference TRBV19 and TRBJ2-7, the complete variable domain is DGGITQSPKYLFRKEGQNVTLSCEQNLNHDAMYWYRQDPGQGLRLIYYSQIVNDFQKGDIAEGYSVSREKKESFPLTVTSAQKNPTAFYLCASGRLPGQGVDEQYFGPGTRLTVT.

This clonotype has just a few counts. CDR3 region: CASSLIGYGEQYF. In DNA form, the CDR3 reads TGTGCCAGCAGCTTAATAGGGTACGGCGAGCAGTACTTC. The rearrangement uses TRBV7-9 and TRBJ2-7; D is undetermined. This CDR3 has 13 amino acids. V was cut by 2 bases and J by 6 bases, with 11 bases left in between. Per germline, CDR1 SEHNR and CDR2 FQNEAQ (reference sequence).

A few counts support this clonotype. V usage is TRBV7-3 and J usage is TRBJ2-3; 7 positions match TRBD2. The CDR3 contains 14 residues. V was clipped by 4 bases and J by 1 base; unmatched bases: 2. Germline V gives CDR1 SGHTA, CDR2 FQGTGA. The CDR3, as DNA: TGTGCCAGCAGCTCGGGAGGAGGCACAGATACGCAGTATTTT. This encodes CASSSGGGTDTQYF.

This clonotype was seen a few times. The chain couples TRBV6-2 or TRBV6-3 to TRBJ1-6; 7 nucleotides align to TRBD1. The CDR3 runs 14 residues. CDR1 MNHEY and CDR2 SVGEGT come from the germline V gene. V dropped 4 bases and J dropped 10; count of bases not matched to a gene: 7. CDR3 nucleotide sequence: TGTGCCAGCAGTTTTCGACAGGGTAGCTCACCCCTCCACTTT. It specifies CASSFRQGSSPLHF.

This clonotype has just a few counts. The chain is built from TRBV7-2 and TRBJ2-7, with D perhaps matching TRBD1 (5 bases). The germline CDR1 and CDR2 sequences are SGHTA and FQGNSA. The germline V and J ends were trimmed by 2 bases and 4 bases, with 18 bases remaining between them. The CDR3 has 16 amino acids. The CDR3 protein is CASSLISGMETYEQYF. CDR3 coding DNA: TGTGCCAGCAGCTTAATTTCAGGGATGGAAACGTACGAGCAGTACTTC.

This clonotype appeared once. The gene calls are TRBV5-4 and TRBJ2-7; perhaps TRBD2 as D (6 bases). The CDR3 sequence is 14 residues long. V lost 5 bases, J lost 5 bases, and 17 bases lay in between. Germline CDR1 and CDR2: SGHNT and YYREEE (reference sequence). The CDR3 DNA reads TGTGCCAGCAGTGGGCGCCCAAGGGAGGACGAGCAGTACTTC. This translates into CASSGRPREDEQYF.

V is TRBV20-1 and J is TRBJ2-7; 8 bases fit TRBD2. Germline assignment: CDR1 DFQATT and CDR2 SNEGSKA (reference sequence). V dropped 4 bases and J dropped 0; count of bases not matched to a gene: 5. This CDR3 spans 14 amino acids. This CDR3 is CSAISSGFSYEQYF. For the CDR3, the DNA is TGCAGTGCTATATCTAGCGGGTTCTCCTACGAGCAGTACTTC.